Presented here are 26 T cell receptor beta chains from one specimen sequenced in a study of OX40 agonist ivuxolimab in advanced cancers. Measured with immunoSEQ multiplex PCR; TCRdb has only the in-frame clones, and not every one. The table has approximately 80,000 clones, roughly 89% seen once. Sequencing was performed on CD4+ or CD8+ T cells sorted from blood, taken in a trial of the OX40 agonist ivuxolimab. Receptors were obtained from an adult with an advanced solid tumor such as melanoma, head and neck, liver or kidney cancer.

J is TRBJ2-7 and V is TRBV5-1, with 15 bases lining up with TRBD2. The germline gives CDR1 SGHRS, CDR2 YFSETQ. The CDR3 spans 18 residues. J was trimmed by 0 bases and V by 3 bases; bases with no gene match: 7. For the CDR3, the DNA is TGCGCCAGCAGCTCGGGACTAGCGGGGGGCCCAAGCTCCTACGAGCAGTACTTC. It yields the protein CASSSGLAGGPSSYEQYF.

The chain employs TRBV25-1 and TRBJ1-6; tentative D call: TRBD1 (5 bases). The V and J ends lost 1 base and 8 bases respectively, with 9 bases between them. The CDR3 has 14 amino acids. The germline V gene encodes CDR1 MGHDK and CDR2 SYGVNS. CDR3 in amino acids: CASSEWGEDSPLHF. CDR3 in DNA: TGTGCCAGCAGTGAATGGGGGGAGGATTCACCCCTCCACTTT.

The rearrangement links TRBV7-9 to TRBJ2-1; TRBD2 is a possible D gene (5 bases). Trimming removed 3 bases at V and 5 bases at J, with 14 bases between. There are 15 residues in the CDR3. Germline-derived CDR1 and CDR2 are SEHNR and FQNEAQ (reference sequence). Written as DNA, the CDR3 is TGTGCCAGCAGCTTTCCGGGATTAGCAAACAATGAGCAGTTCTTC. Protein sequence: CASSFPGLANNEQFF.

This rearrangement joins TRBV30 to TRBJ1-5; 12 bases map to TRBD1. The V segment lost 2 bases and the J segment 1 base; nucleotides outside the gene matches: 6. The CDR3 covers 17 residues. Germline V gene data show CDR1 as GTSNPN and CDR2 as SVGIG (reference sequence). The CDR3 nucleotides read TGTGCCTGGAGTTCGGGACAGGGGGCGCGGAGCAATCAGCCCCAGCATTTT. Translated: CAWSSGQGARSNQPQHF.

CDR3 nucleotide sequence: TGTGCCAGTAGCCTCACTGGGGTGAACACTGAAGCTTTCTTT. This sequence encodes CASSLTGVNTEAFF. This rearrangement joins TRBV19 to TRBJ1-1; D uncertain. The CDR3 sequence is 14 residues long. The germline CDR1 and CDR2 sequences are LNHDA and SQIVND (reference sequence). V was shortened by 6 bases and J by 0 bases, with 11 bases between the two germline ends.

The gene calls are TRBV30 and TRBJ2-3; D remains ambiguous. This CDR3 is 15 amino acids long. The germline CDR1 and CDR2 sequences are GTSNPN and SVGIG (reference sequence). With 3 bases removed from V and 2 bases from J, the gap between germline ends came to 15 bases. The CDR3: CAWSATRGTTDTQYF. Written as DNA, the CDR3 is TGTGCCTGGAGCGCAACCCGAGGTACCACAGATACGCAGTATTTT. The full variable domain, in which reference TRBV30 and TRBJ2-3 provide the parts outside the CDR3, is SQTIHQWPATLVQPVGSPLSLECTVEGTSNPNLYWYRQAAGRGLQLLFYSVGIGQISSEVPQNLSASRPQDRQFILSSKKLLLSDSGFYLCAWSATRGTTDTQYFGPGTRLTVL.

CDR3 region: CASSLTGELFF. The CDR3 bases are TGTGCCAGCAGCTTAACCGGGGAGCTGTTTTTT. The V gene is TRBV7-8, the J gene TRBJ2-2, with D unclear. This CDR3 has 11 amino acids. Trimming removed 2 bases at V and 5 bases at J, with 0 bases between. Looked up from germline, CDR1 is SGHVS and CDR2 is FQNEAQ.

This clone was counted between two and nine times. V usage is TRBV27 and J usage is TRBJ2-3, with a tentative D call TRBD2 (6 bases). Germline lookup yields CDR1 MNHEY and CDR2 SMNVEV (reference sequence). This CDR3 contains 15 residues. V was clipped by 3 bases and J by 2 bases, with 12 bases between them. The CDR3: CASSLGRGVTDTQYF. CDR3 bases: TGTGCCAGCAGTTTGGGGCGGGGAGTCACAGATACGCAGTATTTT.

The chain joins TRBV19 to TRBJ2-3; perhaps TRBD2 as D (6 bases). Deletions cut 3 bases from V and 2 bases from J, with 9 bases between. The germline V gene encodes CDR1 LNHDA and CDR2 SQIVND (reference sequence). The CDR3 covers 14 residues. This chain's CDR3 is CASSIGGVTDTQYF. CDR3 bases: TGTGCCAGTAGTATCGGAGGGGTCACAGATACGCAGTATTTT. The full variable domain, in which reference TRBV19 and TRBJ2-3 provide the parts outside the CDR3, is DGGITQSPKYLFRKEGQNVTLSCEQNLNHDAMYWYRQDPGQGLRLIYYSQIVNDFQKGDIAEGYSVSREKKESFPLTVTSAQKNPTAFYLCASSIGGVTDTQYFGPGTRLTVL.

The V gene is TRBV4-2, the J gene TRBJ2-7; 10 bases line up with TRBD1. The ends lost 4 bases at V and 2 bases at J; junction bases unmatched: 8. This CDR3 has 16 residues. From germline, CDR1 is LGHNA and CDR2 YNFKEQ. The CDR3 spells CASSPHPGQGAYEQYF. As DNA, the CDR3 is TGTGCCAGCAGCCCTCATCCAGGACAGGGGGCCTACGAGCAGTACTTC.

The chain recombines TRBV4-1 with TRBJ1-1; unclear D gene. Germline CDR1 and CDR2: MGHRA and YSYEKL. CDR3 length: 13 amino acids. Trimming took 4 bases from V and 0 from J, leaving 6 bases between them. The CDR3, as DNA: TGCGCCAGCAGCCGGCAGGTGAACACTGAAGCTTTCTTT. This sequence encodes CASSRQVNTEAFF.

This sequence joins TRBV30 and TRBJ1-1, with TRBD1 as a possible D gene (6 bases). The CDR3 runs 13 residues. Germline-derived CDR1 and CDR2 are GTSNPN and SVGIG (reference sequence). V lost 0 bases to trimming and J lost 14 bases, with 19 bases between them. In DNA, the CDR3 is TGTGCCTGGAGTGTAAATATCGGGGGCACCCGGTTCTTT. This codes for CAWSVNIGGTRFF.

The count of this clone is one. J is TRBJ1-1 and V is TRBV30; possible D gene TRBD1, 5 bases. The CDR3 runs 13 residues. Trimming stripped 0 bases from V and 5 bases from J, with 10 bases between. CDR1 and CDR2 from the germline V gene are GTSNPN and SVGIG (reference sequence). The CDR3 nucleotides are TGTGCCTGGAGTGTAAAGGGGAGAACTGAAGCTTTCTTT. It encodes CAWSVKGRTEAFF.

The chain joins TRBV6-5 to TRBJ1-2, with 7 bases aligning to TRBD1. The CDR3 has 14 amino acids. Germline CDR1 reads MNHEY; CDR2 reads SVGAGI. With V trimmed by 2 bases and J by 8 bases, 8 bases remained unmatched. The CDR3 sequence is CASSYLDRVEGYTF. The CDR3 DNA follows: TGTGCCAGCAGTTACCTCGACAGGGTGGAGGGCTACACCTTC.

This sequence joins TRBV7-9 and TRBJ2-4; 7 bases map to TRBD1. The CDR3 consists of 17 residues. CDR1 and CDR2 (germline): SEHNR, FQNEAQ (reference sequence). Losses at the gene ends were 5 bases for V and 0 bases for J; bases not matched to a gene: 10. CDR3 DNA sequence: TGTGCCAGCAGCGTCCAGACAGGGATACTAGCCAAAAACATTCAGTACTTC. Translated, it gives CASSVQTGILAKNIQYF. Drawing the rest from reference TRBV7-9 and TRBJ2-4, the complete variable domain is DTGVSQNPRHKITKRGQNVTFRCDPISEHNRLYWYRQTLGQGPEFLTYFQNEAQLEKSRLLSDRFSAERPKGSFSTLEIQRTEQGDSAMYLCASSVQTGILAKNIQYFGAGTRLSVL.

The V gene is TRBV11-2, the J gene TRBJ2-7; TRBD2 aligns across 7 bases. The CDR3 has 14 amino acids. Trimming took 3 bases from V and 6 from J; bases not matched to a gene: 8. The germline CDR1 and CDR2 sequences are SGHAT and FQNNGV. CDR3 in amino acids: CASSLVRESGEQYF. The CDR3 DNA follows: TGTGCCAGCAGCTTGGTGCGGGAGAGTGGCGAGCAGTACTTC.

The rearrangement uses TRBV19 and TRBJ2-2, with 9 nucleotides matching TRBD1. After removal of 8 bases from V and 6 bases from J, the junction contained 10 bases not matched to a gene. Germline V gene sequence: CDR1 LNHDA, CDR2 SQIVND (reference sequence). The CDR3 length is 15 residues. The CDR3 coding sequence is TGTGCCAGTGGGGACCTCGGACAGGGGTCCGGGGAGCTGTTTTTT. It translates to CASGDLGQGSGELFF.

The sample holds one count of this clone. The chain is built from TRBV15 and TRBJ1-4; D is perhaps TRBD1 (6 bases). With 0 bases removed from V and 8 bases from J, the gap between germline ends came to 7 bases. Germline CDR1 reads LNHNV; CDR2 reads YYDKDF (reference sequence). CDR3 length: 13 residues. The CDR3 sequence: CATSRDGQEKLFF. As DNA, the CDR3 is TGTGCCACCAGCAGAGATGGACAGGAAAAACTGTTTTTT.

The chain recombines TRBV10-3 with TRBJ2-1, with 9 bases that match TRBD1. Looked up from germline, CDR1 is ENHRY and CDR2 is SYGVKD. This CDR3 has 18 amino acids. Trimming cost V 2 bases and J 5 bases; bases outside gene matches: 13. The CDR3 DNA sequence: TGTGCCATCAGTGAGAATTTGGGGGGACAGGGCGGCAACAATGAGCAGTTCTTC. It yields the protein CAISENLGGQGGNNEQFF.

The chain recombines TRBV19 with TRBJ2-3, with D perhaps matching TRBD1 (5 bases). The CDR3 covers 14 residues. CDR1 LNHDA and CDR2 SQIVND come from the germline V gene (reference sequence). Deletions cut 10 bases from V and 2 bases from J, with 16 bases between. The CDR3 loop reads CATKSRGITDTQYF. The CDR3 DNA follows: TGTGCCACCAAGAGTAGGGGAATCACAGATACGCAGTATTTT.

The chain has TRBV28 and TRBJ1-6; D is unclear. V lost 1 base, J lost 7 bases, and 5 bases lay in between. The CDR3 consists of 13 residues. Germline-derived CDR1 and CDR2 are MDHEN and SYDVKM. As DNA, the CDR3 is TGTGCCAGCAGTTTATTTGGGAATTCACCCCTCCACTTT. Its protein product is CASSLFGNSPLHF.

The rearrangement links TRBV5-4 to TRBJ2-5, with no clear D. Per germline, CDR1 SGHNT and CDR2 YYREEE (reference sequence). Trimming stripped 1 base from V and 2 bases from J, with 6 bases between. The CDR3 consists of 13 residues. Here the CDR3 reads CASSLIDQETQYF. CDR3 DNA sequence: TGTGCCAGCAGCTTGATCGATCAAGAGACCCAGTACTTC.

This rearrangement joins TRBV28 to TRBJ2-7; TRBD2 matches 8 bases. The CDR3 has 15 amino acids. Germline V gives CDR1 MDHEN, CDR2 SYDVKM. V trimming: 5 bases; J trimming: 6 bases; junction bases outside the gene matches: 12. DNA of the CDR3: TGTGCCAGCAGTACCCTCGCGGGAGGAGTTAGCGAGCAGTACTTC. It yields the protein CASSTLAGGVSEQYF. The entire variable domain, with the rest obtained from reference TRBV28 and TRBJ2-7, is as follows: DVKVTQSSRYLVKRTGEKVFLECVQDMDHENMFWYRQDPGLGLRLIYFSYDVKMKEKGDIPEGYSVSREKKERFSLILESASTNQTSMYLCASSTLAGGVSEQYFGPGTRLTVT.

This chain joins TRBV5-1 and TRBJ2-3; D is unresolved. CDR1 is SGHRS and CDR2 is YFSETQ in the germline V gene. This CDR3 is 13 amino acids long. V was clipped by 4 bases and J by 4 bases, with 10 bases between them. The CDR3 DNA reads TGCGCCAGCAGCCCCGAACCTTCAGATACGCAGTATTTT. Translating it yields CASSPEPSDTQYF.

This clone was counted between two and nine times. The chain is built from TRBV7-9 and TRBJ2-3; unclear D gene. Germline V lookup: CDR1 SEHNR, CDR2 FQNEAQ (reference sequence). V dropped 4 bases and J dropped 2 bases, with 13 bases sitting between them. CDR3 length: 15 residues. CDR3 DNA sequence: TGTGCCAGCAGCTCCATTTTAAAGGCCACAGATACGCAGTATTTT. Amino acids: CASSSILKATDTQYF.

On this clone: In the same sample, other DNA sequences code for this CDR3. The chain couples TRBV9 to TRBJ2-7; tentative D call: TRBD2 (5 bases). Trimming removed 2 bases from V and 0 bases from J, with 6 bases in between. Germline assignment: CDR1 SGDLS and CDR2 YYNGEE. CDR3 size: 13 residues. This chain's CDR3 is CASSVGSSYEQYF. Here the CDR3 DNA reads TGTGCCAGCAGCGTGGGGAGCTCCTACGAGCAGTACTTC.